Sequencing of this T cell receptor beta chain was carried out in a study of radiotherapy plus CTLA-4 blockade in lung cancer. Repertoires were generated with immunoSEQ multiplex PCR, while TCRdb's copy carries only in-frame clones and drops some. This table has approximately 82,000 clones, about four fifths appearing once. Deletions cut 4 bases from V and 10 bases from J, with 19 bases between. Germline V gene data show CDR1 as LNHDA and CDR2 as SQIVND (reference sequence). The CDR3 extends over 14 amino acids. This material consisted of peripheral blood, taken from a patient treated with radiotherapy plus ipilimumab. V usage is TRBV19 and J usage is TRBJ1-1; a weak D match, TRBD1 (5 bases). The sequence derives from a human donor with non-small cell lung cancer that progressed on radiotherapy plus ipilimumab. The CDR3 protein is CASSTPGTVNVAFF. Here the CDR3 DNA reads TGTGCCAGTAGTACACCCGGGACGGTTAACGTAGCTTTCTTT.